This is a list of T cell receptor beta chains from one sample in a study of cytomegalovirus exposure and HLA in healthy donors. Generated by immunoSEQ multiplex PCR, the TCRdb table keeps only in-frame clones and is missing some. The data show some 170,000 clones, approximately 88% seen once. The material sequenced was PBMCs. The receptor set was obtained from a man aged 25 to 45 in good health and CMV-seropositive. Both conserved end residues are part of each CDR3. Each record gives: D gene, V gene, clone size, J gene, CDR3 protein, CDR3 DNA. The D gene is left open where the match is weak. Clone size is stated in some rows and not others, as once, few, many or a class when expanded.

.	TRBV30	.	TRBJ2-7	CAWSVEGRSTSYEQYF	TGTGCCTGGAGTGTAGAGGGCAGATCGACCAGTTACGAGCAGTACTTC
TRBD1	TRBV30	.	TRBJ1-2	CAWSVRPGGHGYTF	TGTGCCTGGAGTGTACGGCCAGGGGGCCATGGCTACACCTTC
.	TRBV14	.	TRBJ1-2	CASSPGLYTRGYTF	TGTGCCAGCAGCCCAGGACTTTATACCCGGGGCTACACCTTC
.	TRBV6-1	.	TRBJ1-2	CASSTRLNLNYGYTF	TGTGCCAGCAGTACCCGACTGAACCTTAACTATGGCTACACCTTC
.	TRBV19	.	TRBJ1-1	CASSPSPGNTEAFF	TGTGCCAGTAGCCCCTCTCCGGGGAACACTGAAGCTTTCTTT
TRBD1	TRBV5-6	.	TRBJ1-1	CASRLGQGAEAFF	TGTGCCAGCAGATTGGGACAGGGGGCTGAAGCTTTCTTT
TRBD1	TRBV9	.	TRBJ1-2	CASSPGTGQGNGYTF	TGTGCCAGCAGCCCCGGAACGGGACAGGGAAATGGCTACACCTTC
.	TRBV6-1	.	TRBJ1-5	CASSVAGQEGRQPQHF	TGTGCCAGCAGTGTCGCGGGGCAGGAAGGTCGTCAGCCCCAGCATTTT
.	TRBV7-9	.	TRBJ1-4	CASSSGRLQVEGEKLFF	TGTGCCAGCAGCTCGGGGAGGTTACAGGTGGAGGGAGAAAAACTGTTTTTT
.	TRBV11-2	few	TRBJ2-7	CASSPPFGAASYEQYF	TGTGCCAGCAGCCCCCCCTTTGGGGCAGCCTCCTACGAGCAGTACTTC
.	TRBV27	.	TRBJ2-7	CASSLSGRDLYEQYF	TGTGCCAGCAGTTTATCCGGGCGGGACCTCTACGAGCAGTACTTC
.	TRBV4-3	.	TRBJ1-2	CASSQANGLNYGYTF	TGCGCCAGCAGCCAAGCAAATGGCTTAAACTATGGCTACACCTTC
.	TRBV30	.	TRBJ2-5	CAWSGSRGETQYF	TGTGCCTGGAGTGGGAGTCGGGGAGAGACCCAGTACTTC
TRBD2	TRBV7-6	.	TRBJ2-3	CASSLTSGVAGDTQYF	TGTGCCAGCAGCTTGACTAGCGGGGTAGCTGGAGATACGCAGTATTTT
.	TRBV25-1	.	TRBJ2-7	CASSVHRDAYEQYF	TGTGCCAGCAGTGTACACAGGGATGCCTACGAGCAGTACTTC
.	TRBV28	.	TRBJ2-2	CASIFLNTGELFF	TGTGCCAGCATTTTTCTGAACACCGGGGAGCTGTTTTTT
.	TRBV25-1	.	TRBJ2-5	CASSEYGGRKETQYF	TGTGCCAGCAGTGAATACGGGGGGCGAAAAGAGACCCAGTACTTC
TRBD1	TRBV5-6	.	TRBJ1-4	CASSLNQGEETEKLFF	TGTGCCAGCAGCCTCAATCAGGGGGAGGAGACTGAAAAACTGTTTTTT
.	TRBV5-6	.	TRBJ1-1	CASSFGGTAFF	TGTGCCAGCAGCTTTGGAGGGACAGCTTTCTTT
.	TRBV13	.	TRBJ2-7	CASSLTSYEQYF	TGTGCCAGCAGCCTTACTAGCTACGAGCAGTACTTC
.	TRBV7-8	.	TRBJ2-5	CASSPPERVAQETQYF	TGTGCCAGCAGCCCCCCCGAGCGGGTCGCCCAAGAGACCCAGTACTTC
.	TRBV9	.	TRBJ2-3	CASSVEQRLTDTQYF	TGTGCCAGCAGCGTAGAACAGCGGCTCACAGATACGCAGTATTTT
.	TRBV27	.	TRBJ2-1	CASHVGPSSYNEQFF	TGTGCCAGCCACGTGGGCCCGAGCTCCTACAATGAGCAGTTCTTC
TRBD1	TRBV6-1	few	TRBJ2-7	CASSAGQHYEQYF	TGTGCCAGCAGTGCGGGACAGCACTACGAGCAGTACTTC
TRBD2	TRBV5-4	.	TRBJ2-7	CASSLALAGDEQYF	TGTGCCAGCAGCTTGGCGCTAGCGGGAGACGAGCAGTACTTC
.	TRBV4-1	.	TRBJ1-2	CASSQEGRRYTF	TGCGCCAGCAGCCAAGAGGGGAGGCGCTACACCTTC
TRBD2	TRBV15	.	TRBJ2-7	CATSSGTGTSGAYSYEQYF	TGTGCCACCAGCAGCGGGACAGGGACTAGCGGGGCCTACTCCTACGAGCAGTACTTC
TRBD1	TRBV7-9	.	TRBJ1-1	CASSLAAQTYRGRGTEAFF	TGTGCCAGCAGCTTAGCCGCACAAACTTACAGGGGAAGGGGCACTGAAGCTTTCTTT
.	TRBV30	.	TRBJ2-5	CAWSTGSAQETQYF	TGTGCCTGGAGTACAGGTTCGGCACAAGAGACCCAGTACTTC
.	TRBV9	.	TRBJ2-2	CASSVRFTGELFF	TGTGCCAGCAGCGTTCGGTTCACCGGGGAGCTGTTTTTT
TRBD2	TRBV4-2	.	TRBJ2-3	CASSRMGLTSTDTQYF	TGTGCCAGCAGCCGAATGGGACTAACGAGCACAGATACGCAGTATTTT
.	TRBV6-5	.	TRBJ2-3	CASRGPGVGTQYF	TGTGCCAGCAGGGGACCAGGGGTTGGTACGCAGTATTTT
TRBD2	TRBV7-7	.	TRBJ2-2	CASSPGLADTGELFF	TGTGCTAGCAGCCCGGGACTAGCTGACACCGGGGAGCTGTTTTTT
.	TRBV7-2	.	TRBJ1-2	CASSFASVSYGYTF	TGTGCCAGCAGCTTCGCGTCGGTGAGCTATGGCTACACCTTC
TRBD2	TRBV11-2	.	TRBJ2-1	CASRLTSGKNEQFF	TGTGCCAGCAGGCTTACTAGCGGGAAGAATGAGCAGTTCTTC
.	TRBV5-4	.	TRBJ1-1	CASSFRGKTEAFF	TGTGCCAGCAGCTTTAGGGGAAAAACTGAAGCTTTCTTT
TRBD1	TRBV2	.	TRBJ1-5	CASSAGQGTQPQHF	TGTGCCAGCAGCGCCGGACAGGGGACTCAGCCCCAGCATTTT